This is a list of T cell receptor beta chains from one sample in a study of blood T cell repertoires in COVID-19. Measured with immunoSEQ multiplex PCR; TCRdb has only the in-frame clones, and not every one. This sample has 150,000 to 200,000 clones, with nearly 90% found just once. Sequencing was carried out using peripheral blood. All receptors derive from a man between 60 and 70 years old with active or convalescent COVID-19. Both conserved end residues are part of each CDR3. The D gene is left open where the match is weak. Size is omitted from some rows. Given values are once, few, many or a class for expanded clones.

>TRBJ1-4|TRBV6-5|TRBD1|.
CASSYSTTGGSEKLFF
TGTGCCAGCAGTTACTCTACGACAGGGGGAAGCGAAAAACTGTTTTTT
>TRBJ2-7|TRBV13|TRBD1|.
CASSPRKGQGSYEQYF
TGTGCCAGCAGCCCACGAAAAGGACAGGGGTCCTACGAGCAGTACTTC
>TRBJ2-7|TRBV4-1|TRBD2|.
CASSTTAGLAGGEQYF
TGCGCCAGCAGCACGACGGCAGGACTAGCGGGGGGCGAGCAGTACTTC
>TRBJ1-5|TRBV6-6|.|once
CASSYYGGSNQPQHF
TGTGCCAGCAGTTATTATGGCGGAAGCAATCAGCCCCAGCATTTT
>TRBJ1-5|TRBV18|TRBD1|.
CASSRDRTYERASNQPQHF
TGTGCCAGCTCACGGGACAGGACTTACGAGAGGGCTAGCAATCAGCCCCAGCATTTT
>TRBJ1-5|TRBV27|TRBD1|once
CASSRQGAIISNQPQHF
TGTGCCAGCAGTCGGCAGGGGGCTATTATTAGCAATCAGCCCCAGCATTTT
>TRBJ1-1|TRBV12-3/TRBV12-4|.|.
CASSPSLGPEAFF
TGTGCCAGCAGTCCCTCGCTGGGCCCCGAAGCTTTCTTT
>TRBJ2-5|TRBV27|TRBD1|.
CASSFWRQGAETQYF
TGTGCCAGCAGTTTCTGGAGACAGGGGGCTGAGACCCAGTACTTC
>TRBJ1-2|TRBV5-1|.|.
CASSLSPGSVAGYTF
TGCGCCAGCAGCTTGTCTCCGGGAAGTGTTGCTGGCTACACCTTC
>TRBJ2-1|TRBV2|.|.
CASSVTGTDNNEQFF
TGTGCCAGCAGTGTAACCGGGACTGATAACAATGAGCAGTTCTTC
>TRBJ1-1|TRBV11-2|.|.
CASSHRTDNTEAFF
TGTGCCAGCAGCCACCGGACAGATAACACTGAAGCTTTCTTT
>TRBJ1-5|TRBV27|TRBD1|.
CASSLRGQGGLYSNQPQHF
TGTGCCAGCAGTTTGAGGGGACAGGGGGGTCTCTATAGCAATCAGCCCCAGCATTTT
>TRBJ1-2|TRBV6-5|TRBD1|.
CASTKDRGDYGYTF
TGTGCCAGCACAAAGGACAGGGGAGACTATGGCTACACCTTC
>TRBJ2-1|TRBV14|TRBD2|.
CASSLLAGPYNEQFF
TGTGCCAGCAGCCTTCTAGCGGGGCCCTACAATGAGCAGTTCTTC
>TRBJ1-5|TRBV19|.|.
CASSHSTTFWEPQHF
TGTGCCAGTAGTCATTCCACGACATTCTGGGAGCCCCAGCATTTT
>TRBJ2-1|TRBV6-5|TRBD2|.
CASSPGLAPPNEQFF
TGTGCCAGCAGTCCGGGACTAGCTCCGCCAAATGAGCAGTTCTTC
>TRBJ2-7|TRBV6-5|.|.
CASRLQGGTSYEQYF
TGTGCCAGCAGACTACAGGGGGGGACCTCCTACGAGCAGTACTTC
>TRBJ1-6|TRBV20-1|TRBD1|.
CSASRTGVGSPLHF
TGCAGTGCTAGTCGGACAGGGGTTGGGTCACCCCTCCACTTT
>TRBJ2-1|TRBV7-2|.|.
CASSSPGESSYNEQFF
TGTGCCAGCAGCTCCCCGGGTGAGAGCTCCTACAATGAGCAGTTCTTC
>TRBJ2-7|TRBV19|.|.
CASSRAGTYEQYF
TGTGCCAGTAGTCGAGCAGGGACCTACGAGCAGTACTTC
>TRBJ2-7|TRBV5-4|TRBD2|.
CASSSGGGASSYEQYF
TGTGCCAGCAGCTCGGGCGGGGGAGCGAGCTCCTACGAGCAGTACTTC
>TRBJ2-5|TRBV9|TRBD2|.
CASSDRAGDQETQYF
TGTGCCAGCAGCGATAGAGCGGGGGACCAAGAGACCCAGTACTTC
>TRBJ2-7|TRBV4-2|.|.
CASSQDKRGGLHEQYF
TGTGCCAGCAGCCAAGATAAGAGGGGGGGCCTCCACGAGCAGTACTTC
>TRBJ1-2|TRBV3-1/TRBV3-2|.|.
CASSQGQPSLYGYTF
TGTGCCAGCAGCCAAGGACAGCCGAGTCTCTATGGCTACACCTTC
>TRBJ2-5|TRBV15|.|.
CATSRDKGLETQYF
TGTGCCACCAGCAGAGATAAGGGGCTAGAGACCCAGTACTTC